Each of the 6 T cell receptor beta chains below was sequenced from the same sample in a study of Tregs in tolerant kidney transplant recipients. Using immunoSEQ multiplex PCR, the repertoire was profiled, and TCRdb retains in-frame clones only, with some absent. The sample lists about 69,000 clones, roughly 91% occurring once. The source was CD4+ T cells from blood, collected before the transplant. These receptors were obtained from a human donor who received a combined kidney and bone marrow transplant.

This clone was seen a few times. The V gene is TRBV27, the J gene TRBJ2-7; D is possibly TRBD2 (5 bases). CDR1 is MNHEY, CDR2 SMNVEV, per germline (reference sequence). The CDR3 sequence is 12 residues long. Deletions cut 10 bases from V and 5 bases from J, with 15 bases between. The CDR3 DNA reads TGTGCCACTTCCCCGGGGAAGGACGAGCAGTACTTC. Translating gives CATSPGKDEQYF.

This chain joins TRBV5-6 and TRBJ2-3; possibly TRBD1 for D (5 bases). This CDR3 comprises 17 residues. The germline gives CDR1 SGHDT, CDR2 YYEEEE. V was clipped by 1 base and J by 1 base, with 16 bases between them. In DNA, the CDR3 is TGTGCCAGCAGCTTGTCACTCGACCCCAGGGGCACAGATACGCAGTATTTT. It encodes CASSLSLDPRGTDTQYF.

The chain has TRBV7-8 and TRBJ1-5, with 10 nucleotides matching TRBD1. Germline-derived CDR1 and CDR2 are SGHVS and FQNEAQ. There are 14 residues in the CDR3. The J segment lost 5 bases and the V segment lost 3 bases, leaving 1 base of the junction unmatched. CDR3 region: CASSFGTGDQPQHF. The CDR3 coding sequence is TGTGCCAGCAGCTTCGGGACAGGGGATCAGCCCCAGCATTTT.

This clone was counted once. The chain combines TRBV28 with TRBJ1-1, with D maybe TRBD1 (5 bases). The CDR3 sequence is 13 residues long. The V end was cut by 5 bases, the J end by 4 bases, with 11 bases between. The germline CDR1 and CDR2 sequences are MDHEN and SYDVKM. In nucleotides, the CDR3 is TGTGCCAGCAGTCTGCGACAGACCACTGAAGCTTTCTTT. Its translation: CASSLRQTTEAFF.

This clone appeared a single time. The chain combines TRBV27 with TRBJ2-1; D uncertain. The germline V gene encodes CDR1 MNHEY and CDR2 SMNVEV (reference sequence). V was cut by 6 bases and J by 3 bases, with 9 bases left in between. The CDR3 has 13 amino acids. The CDR3 DNA reads as TGTGCCAGCAGGACTCAGAACTACAATGAGCAGTTCTTC. Its translation is CASRTQNYNEQFF.

The rearrangement uses TRBV5-4 and TRBJ2-7; D not resolved. V shed 8 bases and J shed 3 bases, with 15 bases lying between them. This CDR3 contains 13 residues. The germline CDR1 and CDR2 sequences are SGHNT and YYREEE (reference sequence). Here the CDR3 reads CASADVSSYEQYF. CDR3 coding DNA: TGTGCCAGTGCGGATGTATCCAGCTACGAGCAGTACTTC.